These T cell receptor beta chains were read from a single sample in a study of Ad26.COV2.S vaccination and SARS-CoV-2 variants. Here immunoSEQ multiplex PCR was the method, and the copy in TCRdb shows in-frame clones only, minus some. The sample holds approximately 400,000 clones, about 91% seen once. The sequences come from peripheral blood, collected after recovery from COVID-19. These receptors were obtained from a human donor who had recovered from COVID-19. Both conserved end residues are part of each CDR3. Each record gives: V gene, clone size, J gene, D gene, CDR3 protein, CDR3 DNA. The D gene is left open where the match is weak. Clone sizes are given selectively: once, few, many, or a class where the clone is expanded.

V gene: TRBV6-2/TRBV6-3; clone size: -; J gene: TRBJ2-6; D gene: -; CDR3 protein: CASSSGNSGANVLTF; CDR3 DNA: TGTGCCAGCAGTTCCGGTAACTCTGGGGCCAACGTCCTGACTTTC
V gene: TRBV3-1/TRBV3-2; clone size: -; J gene: TRBJ2-5; D gene: TRBD2; CDR3 protein: CASSQGGGRETQYF; CDR3 DNA: TGTGCCAGCAGCCAAGGGGGAGGGCGAGAGACCCAGTACTTC
V gene: TRBV9; clone size: -; J gene: TRBJ1-1; D gene: -; CDR3 protein: CASSVVGTLTNTEAFF; CDR3 DNA: TGTGCCAGCAGCGTAGTAGGGACCTTAACAAACACTGAAGCTTTCTTT
V gene: TRBV6-6; clone size: -; J gene: TRBJ1-6; D gene: -; CDR3 protein: CASLLRAGPNSPLHF; CDR3 DNA: TGTGCCAGCCTGCTGAGGGCCGGCCCTAATTCACCCCTCCACTTT
V gene: TRBV5-1; clone size: -; J gene: TRBJ2-7; D gene: -; CDR3 protein: CASSPPGGWANF; CDR3 DNA: TGCGCCAGCAGCCCCCCCGGCGGGTGGGCGAACTTC
V gene: TRBV7-2; clone size: -; J gene: TRBJ2-4; D gene: -; CDR3 protein: CASSLEAKNIQYF; CDR3 DNA: TGTGCCAGCAGCTTAGAGGCCAAAAACATTCAGTACTTC
V gene: TRBV4-3; clone size: -; J gene: TRBJ1-1; D gene: TRBD1; CDR3 protein: CASSPGGSPEAFF; CDR3 DNA: TGCGCCAGCAGTCCAGGGGGTTCCCCTGAAGCTTTCTTT
V gene: TRBV19; clone size: -; J gene: TRBJ1-5; D gene: -; CDR3 protein: CASRNLSNNQPQHF; CDR3 DNA: TGTGCCAGTCGAAATCTGTCCAATAATCAGCCCCAGCATTTT
V gene: TRBV24-1; clone size: -; J gene: TRBJ1-1; D gene: -; CDR3 protein: CATSDFRGTEAFF; CDR3 DNA: TGTGCCACCAGTGATTTCCGAGGGACTGAAGCTTTCTTT
V gene: TRBV10-3; clone size: -; J gene: TRBJ1-4; D gene: -; CDR3 protein: CAISESGPLTNEKLFF; CDR3 DNA: TGTGCCATCAGTGAGTCCGGACCTTTAACTAATGAAAAACTGTTTTTT
V gene: TRBV6-5; clone size: few; J gene: TRBJ1-6; D gene: -; CDR3 protein: CASTAPGSPLHF; CDR3 DNA: TGTGCCAGCACTGCCCCTGGTTCACCCCTCCACTTT
V gene: TRBV19; clone size: -; J gene: TRBJ2-3; D gene: TRBD2; CDR3 protein: CASSMLAGAGTDTQYF; CDR3 DNA: TGTGCCAGTAGTATGCTAGCGGGGGCAGGGACAGATACGCAGTATTTT
V gene: TRBV13; clone size: -; J gene: TRBJ1-6; D gene: -; CDR3 protein: CASRTGGSPLHF; CDR3 DNA: TGTGCCAGCAGGACAGGAGGATCACCCCTCCACTTT
V gene: TRBV3-1/TRBV3-2; clone size: -; J gene: TRBJ2-5; D gene: TRBD2; CDR3 protein: CASSQTLAGGPQTQYF; CDR3 DNA: TGTGCCAGCAGCCAAACACTAGCGGGGGGGCCGCAGACCCAGTACTTC
V gene: TRBV6-5; clone size: -; J gene: TRBJ2-3; D gene: -; CDR3 protein: CASSYGPNTRTDTQYF; CDR3 DNA: TGTGCCAGCAGTTATGGGCCGAACACAAGGACAGATACGCAGTATTTT
V gene: TRBV29-1; clone size: -; J gene: TRBJ2-7; D gene: -; CDR3 protein: CSVKTGPYEQYF; CDR3 DNA: TGCAGCGTTAAAACAGGGCCCTACGAGCAGTACTTC
V gene: TRBV3-1/TRBV3-2; clone size: -; J gene: TRBJ2-5; D gene: -; CDR3 protein: CASSSRTGERTQYF; CDR3 DNA: TGTGCCAGCAGCTCCAGGACGGGGGAACGGACCCAGTACTTC
V gene: TRBV5-6; clone size: -; J gene: TRBJ1-2; D gene: TRBD1; CDR3 protein: CASSIGGTGAYYGYTF; CDR3 DNA: TGTGCCAGCAGCATCGGAGGGACAGGGGCTTACTATGGCTACACCTTC
V gene: TRBV2; clone size: -; J gene: TRBJ1-5; D gene: -; CDR3 protein: CASSDGRFGYQPQHF; CDR3 DNA: TGTGCCAGCAGTGACGGACGATTTGGCTATCAGCCCCAGCATTTT
V gene: TRBV6-5; clone size: -; J gene: TRBJ2-2; D gene: -; CDR3 protein: CASTQNTGELFF; CDR3 DNA: TGTGCCAGCACCCAGAACACCGGGGAGCTGTTTTTT
V gene: TRBV5-1; clone size: few; J gene: TRBJ1-1; D gene: -; CDR3 protein: CASSLAEGMNTEAFF; CDR3 DNA: TGCGCCAGCAGCTTGGCCGAGGGAATGAACACTGAAGCTTTCTTT
V gene: TRBV7-3; clone size: -; J gene: TRBJ2-7; D gene: -; CDR3 protein: CASSSDRTPYEQYF; CDR3 DNA: TGTGCCAGCAGCTCCGACAGGACTCCCTACGAGCAGTACTTC
V gene: TRBV9; clone size: -; J gene: TRBJ2-7; D gene: -; CDR3 protein: CASSPGDFTYEQYF; CDR3 DNA: TGTGCCAGCAGCCCAGGGGACTTTACCTACGAGCAGTACTTC
V gene: TRBV5-8; clone size: -; J gene: TRBJ2-5; D gene: -; CDR3 protein: CASSGGRVPRETQYF; CDR3 DNA: TGTGCCAGCTCGGGTGGTCGGGTACCGAGGGAGACCCAGTACTTC
V gene: TRBV3-1/TRBV3-2; clone size: once; J gene: TRBJ1-2; D gene: -; CDR3 protein: CASTEQGKWGYTF; CDR3 DNA: TGTGCCAGCACCGAACAGGGCAAGTGGGGCTACACCTTC
V gene: TRBV3-1/TRBV3-2; clone size: -; J gene: TRBJ2-7; D gene: -; CDR3 protein: CASSQGGAYEQYF; CDR3 DNA: TGTGCCAGCAGCCAAGGAGGAGCGTACGAGCAGTACTTC
V gene: TRBV6-5; clone size: -; J gene: TRBJ2-1; D gene: -; CDR3 protein: CASGSNEQFF; CDR3 DNA: TGTGCCAGCGGTAGCAATGAGCAGTTCTTC
V gene: TRBV5-6; clone size: -; J gene: TRBJ1-1; D gene: -; CDR3 protein: CASSLEGPSMNTEAFF; CDR3 DNA: TGTGCCAGCAGCTTGGAGGGGCCCAGCATGAACACTGAAGCTTTCTTT